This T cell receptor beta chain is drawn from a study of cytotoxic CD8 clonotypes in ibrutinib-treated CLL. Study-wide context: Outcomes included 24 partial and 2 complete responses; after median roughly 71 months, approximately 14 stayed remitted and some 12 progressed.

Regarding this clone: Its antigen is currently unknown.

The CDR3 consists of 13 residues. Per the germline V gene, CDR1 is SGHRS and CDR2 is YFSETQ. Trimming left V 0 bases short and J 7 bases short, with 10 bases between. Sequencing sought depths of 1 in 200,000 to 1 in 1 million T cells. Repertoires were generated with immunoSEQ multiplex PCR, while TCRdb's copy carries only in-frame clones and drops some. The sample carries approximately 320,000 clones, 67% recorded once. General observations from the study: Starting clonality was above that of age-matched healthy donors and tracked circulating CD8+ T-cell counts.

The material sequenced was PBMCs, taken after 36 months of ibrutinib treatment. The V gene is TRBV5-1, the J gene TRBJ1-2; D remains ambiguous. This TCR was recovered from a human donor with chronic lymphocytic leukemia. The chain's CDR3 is CASSLEGPLGYTF. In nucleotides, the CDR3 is TGCGCCAGCAGCTTGGAGGGTCCTCTTGGCTACACCTTC. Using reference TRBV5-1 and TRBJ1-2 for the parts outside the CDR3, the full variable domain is KAGVTQTPRYLIKTRGQQVTLSCSPISGHRSVSWYQQTPGQGLQFLFEYFSETQRNKGNFPGRFSGRQFSNSRSEMNVSTLELGDSALYLCASSLEGPLGYTFGSGTRLTVV.